The 15 T cell receptor beta chains below were found in one sample sequenced in a study of regulatory and conventional T cells in RAG deficiency. Method: immunoSEQ multiplex PCR; TCRdb's copy keeps in-frame clones and lacks some. Among 7,000 to 9,500 clones listed, about 93% were seen once. Genomic DNA came from blood conventional CD4+ T cells gated CD25-low CD127-high. Sequencing used CD4+ effector T cells sorted from blood. These receptors came from a human donor with RAG deficiency presenting as severe combined immunodeficiency.

This clone was observed once. This chain joins TRBV5-1 and TRBJ1-3; no clear D. Looked up from germline, CDR1 is SGHRS and CDR2 is YFSETQ. Trimming took off 0 bases at V and 0 bases at J, with 7 bases between the two ends. This CDR3 has 15 residues. The DNA for the CDR3 is TGCGCCAGCAGCTTGGCGCGGGACTCTGGAAACACCATATATTTT. The encoded protein is CASSLARDSGNTIYF. The full variable domain, in which reference TRBV5-1 and TRBJ1-3 provide the parts outside the CDR3, is KAGVTQTPRYLIKTRGQQVTLSCSPISGHRSVSWYQQTPGQGLQFLFEYFSETQRNKGNFPGRFSGRQFSNSRSEMNVSTLELGDSALYLCASSLARDSGNTIYFGEGSWLTVV.

V is TRBV10-1 and J is TRBJ2-7; D gene ambiguous. In germline, CDR1 is WNHNN, CDR2 SYGVQD (reference sequence). Trimming pared 0 bases from V and 2 bases from J, leaving 8 bases between. This CDR3 is built from 14 residues. The CDR3 region is CASSESKDPYEQYF. In DNA form, the CDR3 reads TGCGCCAGCAGTGAGTCGAAGGACCCCTACGAGCAGTACTTC.

This clone occurred once. The chain carries TRBV5-1 and TRBJ2-6, with 7 positions matching TRBD1. Losses at the gene ends were 4 bases for V and 3 bases for J; bases not matched to a gene: 7. The CDR3 contains 16 residues. CDR1 and CDR2 (germline): SGHRS, YFSETQ. CDR3 bases: TGCGCCAGCAGCGAGGGGGCCACGGGTGGGGCCAACGTCCTGACTTTC. Protein product: CASSEGATGGANVLTF.

This clone showed up just once. V usage is TRBV7-2 and J usage is TRBJ1-1; 8 bases align to TRBD1. The CDR3 sequence is 14 residues long. Germline lookup yields CDR1 SGHTA and CDR2 FQGNSA. The ends lost 2 bases at V and 6 bases at J; junction bases unmatched: 5. The CDR3 coding sequence is TGTGCCAGCAGCTTAAGCGGACAGGGCGCTGAAGCTTTCTTT. It specifies CASSLSGQGAEAFF.

The chain is built from TRBV5-1 and TRBJ1-2; TRBD1 is a possible D gene (5 bases). Between the trimmed V and J ends, which lost 4 bases and 2 bases, there was a span of 9 bases. In germline, CDR1 is SGHRS, CDR2 YFSETQ. The CDR3 is made up of 13 amino acids. The CDR3 reads CASSGDGNYGYTF. CDR3 in DNA: TGCGCCAGCAGCGGGGACGGGAACTATGGCTACACCTTC.

The rearrangement joins TRBV28 to TRBJ2-7; D gene unclear. The CDR3 is made up of 14 amino acids. CDR1 is MDHEN and CDR2 is SYDVKM in the germline V gene. The germline V and J ends were trimmed by 10 bases and 0 bases, with 16 bases remaining between them. CDR3 coding DNA: TGTGCCACGTTCCGTGACACACGCTCCTACGAGCAGTACTTC. Residues: CATFRDTRSYEQYF.

This clone occurred once. The chain has TRBV7-2 and TRBJ2-5, with D possibly being TRBD1 or TRBD2 (5 bases each). The germline V gene has CDR1 SGHTA and CDR2 FQGNSA. The CDR3 sequence is 15 residues long. V was pared by 5 bases and J by 0 bases, with 13 bases between. The CDR3 DNA sequence: TGTGCCAGCAGCCGCCTGGGGACGTACCAAGAGACCCAGTACTTC. It is translated as CASSRLGTYQETQYF.

This clone was detected a few times. The J gene is TRBJ1-2, the V gene TRBV7-8, with TRBD1 as a possible D gene (6 bases). V was clipped by 1 base and J by 6 bases, with 18 bases between them. CDR3 size: 16 residues. The V gene's germline CDR1 is SGHVS and CDR2 FQNEAQ. CDR3 residues: CASSLEARGRTHGYTF. DNA of the CDR3: TGTGCCAGCAGCTTAGAGGCACGGGGGCGCACCCATGGCTACACCTTC.

The rearrangement joins TRBV2 to TRBJ2-5; no clear D. The V gene lost 4 bases and the J gene lost 2 bases, with 8 bases spanning the gap. Germline lookup yields CDR1 SNHLY and CDR2 FYNNEI. The CDR3 loop spans 13 amino acids. In DNA, the CDR3 is TGTGCCAGCAGTGTCGACCTACAAGAGACCCAGTACTTC. It specifies CASSVDLQETQYF.

V and J are TRBV7-2 and TRBJ1-1; weak D call: TRBD1 (6 bases). The CDR3 totals 14 residues. V was cut by 1 base and J by 0 bases, with 6 bases left in between. Germline V gives CDR1 SGHTA, CDR2 FQGNSA. In DNA, the CDR3 is TGTGCCAGCAGCTTAGACAGGGTGAACACTGAAGCTTTCTTT. Its protein product is CASSLDRVNTEAFF. Full variable domain (outside the CDR3, taken from reference TRBV7-2 and TRBJ1-1): GAGVSQSPSNKVTEKGKDVELRCDPISGHTALYWYRQSLGQGLEFLIYFQGNSAPDKSGLPSDRFSAERTGGSVSTLTIQRTQQEDSAVYLCASSLDRVNTEAFFGQGTRLTVV.

The V call is TRBV7-2, the J call TRBJ2-2; no definite D call. The germline V and J ends were trimmed by 1 base and 3 bases, with 6 bases remaining between them. Germline-derived CDR1 and CDR2 are SGHTA and FQGNSA. CDR3 size: 14 residues. The CDR3 reads CASSLDPYTGELFF. The DNA for the CDR3 is TGTGCCAGCAGCTTAGACCCGTACACCGGGGAGCTGTTTTTT.

This clone occurred once. The chain carries TRBV5-1 and TRBJ2-5; possibly TRBD1 or TRBD2 for D (5 bases each). The CDR3 has 14 amino acids. V shed 0 bases and J shed 4 bases, with 10 bases lying between them. Germline CDR1 reads SGHRS; CDR2 reads YFSETQ. CDR3 sequence (DNA): TGCGCCAGCAGCTTGGGAGTGGGACGAGAGACCCAGTACTTC. Protein product: CASSLGVGRETQYF.

The rearrangement uses TRBV6-5 and TRBJ1-1; TRBD1 is a possible D gene (6 bases). Per germline, CDR1 MNHEY and CDR2 SVGAGI. The CDR3 length is 15 residues. V lost 0 bases and J lost 3, with 11 bases in between. CDR3 nucleotides: TGTGCCAGCAGTTACTCGGGGGCTTTGGACACTGAAGCTTTCTTT. This encodes CASSYSGALDTEAFF.

The chain couples TRBV6-6 to TRBJ2-1, with 9 bases matching TRBD1. The germline V gene encodes CDR1 MNHNY and CDR2 SVGAGI (reference sequence). With 6 bases clipped from V and 7 bases from J, the junction kept 7 bases outside the gene matches. This CDR3 is built from 14 residues. DNA for the CDR3: TGTGCCAGCAGCCCAGACAGGGGGGCGAATGAGCAGTTCTTC. This translates into CASSPDRGANEQFF.

The chain employs TRBV5-1 and TRBJ2-7, with 9 positions matching TRBD1. This CDR3 is 14 amino acids long. Germline lookup yields CDR1 SGHRS and CDR2 YFSETQ. The V and J ends lost 0 bases and 4 bases, in that order; junction bases with no gene match: 2. CDR3 residues: CASSLGQGGYEQYF. The CDR3 DNA follows: TGCGCCAGCAGCTTGGGACAGGGGGGGTACGAGCAGTACTTC.